What follows describes a single T cell receptor (beta chain). Its antigen target is currently unknown. No clone much larger than this one lies a single base away; base qualities are absent. CD4+ T cells from unexposed donors were collected before the COVID-19 pandemic (2011-2018). Naive and memory CD4+ T cells were separated from cryopreserved PBMCs by first enriching for CD4 and then performing EasySep naive CD4+ T cell enrichment. Leukapheresis product for the unexposed donors was bought commercially. PBMCs were isolated from leukapheresis product or whole blood by Ficoll-Paque PLUS gradient centrifugation. The PBMCs went either fresh into the expansion assay or into cryopreservation at -140 degrees C. The QIAamp Micro DNA Kit was used to extract genomic DNA from the CD4+ T cells. The record originates from a study of CD4 T cells in relation to SARS-CoV-2 and coronaviruses (dated by TCRdb to the early 2020s). Context from the whole study: Patient-derived lymphoblastoid cell lines were used to map the HLA restriction of shared crossreactive spike epitopes. For other donors in the study, expansion assays were sequenced with a different, Illumina-based TCR-beta assay. At the level of individual TCR clonotypes, the study measured memory CD4+ T cell crossreactivity between SARS-CoV-2 spike protein and common cold coronavirus spike proteins. Samples from a few pre-COVID donors and the naive versus memory experiments were sequenced with the Adaptive Biotechnologies TCR-sequencing kit; other data were Illumina-based. General study outcomes and caveats: Around three fifths of donors had memory CD4+ clonotypes that crossrecognized SARS-CoV-2 and at least one common cold coronavirus spike. Small numbers of patients and of tested TCRs were a limitation of the study. Because the crossreactivity analysis focused on spike protein, crossreactivity against other viral proteins was not assessed. No donor contributed both pre-pandemic and post-infection samples, which limited tracing the source of pre-existing responses. Crossreactive clones showed significantly weaker SARS-CoV-2-driven expansion than monoreactive clones, consistent with antigenic imprinting. Naive versus memory sequencing indicated the assay detects memory recall responses rather than primary responses primed during culture.

There are 14 amino acids in the CDR3, from cysteine to phenylalanine inclusive. Only the CDR3 part of the read is kept: 42 bases, read in frame from the first base. The germline V gene yields SGHDN for CDR1 and FVKESK for CDR2. V is shortened by 4 bases, J by 3 bases, and the region joining them spans 13 bases. Uncultured naive and memory CD4+ T cell DNA received deep-resolution immunoSEQ TCR-beta sequencing. On the authors' methods: During preprocessing, nonproductive sequences were discarded, as were any CDR3s that did not begin with C, did not end with F or W, or were shorter than 7 amino acids. Cultured and uncultured naive and memory CD4+ repertoires were searched for previously identified spike- and CEF-reactive CDR3s. After three terminal residues were trimmed from each end, CDR3 homology was quantified as pairwise Levenshtein distance using the stringdist R package. Drawn from immuneACCESS, this table holds only the in-frame rearrangements with V and J called that TCRdb kept. Clones are partly lost; checked studies trace under half to an unresolved V gene and leave the rest unexplained. V and J calls and clone size are copied from that table; D and trimming were computed from the DNA. The sample contains some 69,000 clones, about 94% of them found a single time. The leading ten clones occupy 0.14% of the sample.

This clonotype was sampled from a human donor in good health. Source material: naive CD4+ T cells from PBMCs. Reading the label with the study, this specimen's cell subset or site is: naive CD4+ T cells isolated by negative enrichment. The chain is made from TRBV14 and TRBJ2-7; the D gene is possibly TRBD1, with 5 bases matching. The CDR3 loop reads CASSLGLHFYEQYF. DNA sequence: TGTGCCAGCAGCCTGGGGCTTCATTTCTACGAGCAGTACTTC.